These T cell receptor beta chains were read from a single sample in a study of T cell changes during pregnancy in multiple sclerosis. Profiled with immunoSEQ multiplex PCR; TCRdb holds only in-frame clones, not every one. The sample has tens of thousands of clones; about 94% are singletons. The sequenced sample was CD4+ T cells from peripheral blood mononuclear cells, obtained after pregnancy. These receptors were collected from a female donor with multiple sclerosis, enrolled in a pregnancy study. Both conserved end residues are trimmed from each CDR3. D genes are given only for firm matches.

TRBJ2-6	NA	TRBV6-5	ASSYGGAGANVLT
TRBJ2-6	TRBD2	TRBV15	ATNTPGLAIGANVLT
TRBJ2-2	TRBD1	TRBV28	ASSFQRDRGNTGELF
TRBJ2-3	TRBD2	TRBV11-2	ASSSPPGTSLSGTQY
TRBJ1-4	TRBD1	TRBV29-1	SVGRTGSFEKLF
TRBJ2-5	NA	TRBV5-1	ASSSPYQETQY
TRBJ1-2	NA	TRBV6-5	ASSPTGNYGYT
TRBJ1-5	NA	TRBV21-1	ASSKGRNQPQH
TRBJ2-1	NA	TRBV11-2	ASSLAGVPLNEQF
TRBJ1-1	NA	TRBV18	ASSPEVVRNTEAF
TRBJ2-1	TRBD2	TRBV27	ASSLFLTSGKSREQF
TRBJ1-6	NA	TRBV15	ATSRDQGGSPLH
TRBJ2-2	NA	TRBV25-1	ASSGGYGVSGELF
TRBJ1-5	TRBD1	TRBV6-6	ASSHSGQYSNQPQH
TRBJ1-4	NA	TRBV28	ASSLGLRNRRKLF
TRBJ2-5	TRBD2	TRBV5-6	ASSLKGGRAVGTQY
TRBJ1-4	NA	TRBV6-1	ATSLEKLF
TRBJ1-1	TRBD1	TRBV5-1	ASSLSGQATTEAF
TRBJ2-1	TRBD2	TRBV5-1	ASSFGLAGGRVYNEQF
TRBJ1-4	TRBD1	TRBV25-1	ASSPTGGTNEKLF
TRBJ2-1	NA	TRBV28	ASSFQPSSYNEQF
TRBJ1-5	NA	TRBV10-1	ASRTGHSNQPQH
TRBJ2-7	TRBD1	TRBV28	ASSRAGTGVYEQY
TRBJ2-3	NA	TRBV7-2	ASSLGPITDTQY
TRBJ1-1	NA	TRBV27	ASSLSGRGARNTEAF
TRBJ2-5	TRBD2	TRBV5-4	ASSLGGTSLETQY
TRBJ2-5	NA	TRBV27	ATKGLRPGETQY
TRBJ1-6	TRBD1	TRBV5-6	ASRRGQRNSPLH
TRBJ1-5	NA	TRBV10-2	ASSVYNQPQH
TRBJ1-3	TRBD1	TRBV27	ASSLSLPDRAANTIY
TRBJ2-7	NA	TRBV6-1	ASSGQIALGHEQY
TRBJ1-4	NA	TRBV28	ASSTHRRANEKLF
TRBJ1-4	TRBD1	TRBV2	ASSNQGASNEKLF
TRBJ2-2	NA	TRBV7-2	ASSPLAGELF
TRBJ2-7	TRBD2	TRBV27	ASRTKAGYHNEQY
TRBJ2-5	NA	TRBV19	ASSATTGLVETQY
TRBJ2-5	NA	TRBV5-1	ASSLEGWAQETQY
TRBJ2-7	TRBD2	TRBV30	AWSFSGSSYEQY
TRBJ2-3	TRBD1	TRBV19	ASSDRVDTQY